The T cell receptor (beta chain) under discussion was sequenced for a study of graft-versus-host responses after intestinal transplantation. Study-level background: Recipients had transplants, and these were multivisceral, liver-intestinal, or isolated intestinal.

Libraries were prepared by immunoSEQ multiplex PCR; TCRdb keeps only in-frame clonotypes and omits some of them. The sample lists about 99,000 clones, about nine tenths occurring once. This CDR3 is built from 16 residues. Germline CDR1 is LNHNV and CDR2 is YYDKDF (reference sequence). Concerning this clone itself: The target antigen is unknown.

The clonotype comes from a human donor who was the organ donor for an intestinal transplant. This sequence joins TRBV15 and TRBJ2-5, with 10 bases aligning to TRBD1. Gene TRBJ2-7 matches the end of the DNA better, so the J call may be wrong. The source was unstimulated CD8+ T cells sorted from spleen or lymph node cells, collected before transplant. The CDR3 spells CATSRAGGTGDFEQYF. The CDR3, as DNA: TGTGCCACCAGCAGAGCAGGGGGGACAGGGGATTTCGAGCAGTACTTC.